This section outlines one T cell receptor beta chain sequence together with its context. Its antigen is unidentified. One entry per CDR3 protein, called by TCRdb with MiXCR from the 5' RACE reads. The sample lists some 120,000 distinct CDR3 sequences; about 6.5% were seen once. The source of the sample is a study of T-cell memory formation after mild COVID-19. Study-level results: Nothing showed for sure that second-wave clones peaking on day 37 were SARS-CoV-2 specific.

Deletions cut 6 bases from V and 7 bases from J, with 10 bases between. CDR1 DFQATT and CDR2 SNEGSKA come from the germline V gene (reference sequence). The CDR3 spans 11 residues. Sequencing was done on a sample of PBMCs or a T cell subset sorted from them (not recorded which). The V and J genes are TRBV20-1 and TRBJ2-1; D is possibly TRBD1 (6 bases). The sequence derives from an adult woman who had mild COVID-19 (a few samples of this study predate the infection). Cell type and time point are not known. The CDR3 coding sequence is TGCAGTGCCCATACAGGGAATGAGCAGTTCTTC. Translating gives CSAHTGNEQFF.